This paragraph reports one T cell receptor (beta chain). The target antigen is unknown. The method was immunoSEQ multiplex PCR; TCRdb's version includes in-frame clones alone and lacks a portion of them. The sample holds approximately 60,000 clones, 75% to 90% seen once. The data belong to a study of OX40 agonist ivuxolimab in advanced cancers. Study context: Averaging roughly 60 years in age, with a range of about 20 to 90, the cohort was about 85% male.

Trimming cost V 0 bases and J 7 bases, with 12 bases left between them. The CDR3 spans 15 residues. Germline lookup yields CDR1 MNHEY and CDR2 SVGAGI. The study, taken as a whole, reports: The mean number of expanded clones was higher in CD8+ T cells than in CD4+. Antigen specificity remained undetermined for the expanded peripheral T cells. Circulating CD4+ and CD8+ T cells showed clonal expansion by week 6 at 0.1 to 3.0 mg/kg.

This receptor was identified in an adult with an advanced solid tumor such as melanoma, head and neck, liver or kidney cancer. Specimen: CD4+ or CD8+ T cells sorted from blood, collected in a trial of the OX40 agonist ivuxolimab. The V and J genes are TRBV6-5 and TRBJ1-4; the D gene is possibly TRBD1 (6 bases). CDR3 bases: TGTGCCAGCAGTTACTCGCAGGGGAGAGTTGAAAAACTGTTTTTT. Residues: CASSYSQGRVEKLFF.